Each of the 11 T cell receptor beta chains below was sequenced from the same sample in a study of T cell changes during pregnancy in multiple sclerosis. Clones were sequenced by immunoSEQ multiplex PCR, and TCRdb holds only the in-frame ones, with some missing. In the table there are about 28,000 clones, about 89% of which are singletons. The input for sequencing was CD4+ T cells from peripheral blood mononuclear cells, taken in the first trimester of pregnancy. Receptors were obtained from a female donor in good health, enrolled as a control in a pregnancy study.

V usage is TRBV5-1 and J usage is TRBJ2-3, with 7 bases identical to TRBD1. Germline CDR1 is SGHRS and CDR2 is YFSETQ. CDR3 length: 15 residues. V shed 2 bases, J shed 2 bases, and the junction held 5 bases outside the gene matches. This CDR3 is CASSLTGAITDTQYF. The CDR3 DNA follows: TGCGCCAGCAGCTTAACAGGGGCTATCACAGATACGCAGTATTTT.

The chain employs TRBV18 and TRBJ2-3; D unclear. The CDR3 length is 14 residues. CDR1 KGHSH and CDR2 LQKENI come from the germline V gene. V shed 3 bases and J shed 0 bases, with 7 bases lying between them. CDR3 DNA: TGTGCCAGCTCACCTCGGTCTAGCACAGATACGCAGTATTTT. Protein sequence: CASSPRSSTDTQYF.

The genes are TRBV6-1 and TRBJ1-5; D not certain. Deletions cut 1 base from V and 0 bases from J, with 16 bases between. Germline-derived CDR1 and CDR2 are MNHNS and SASEGT. This CDR3 comprises 18 residues. In nucleotides, the CDR3 is TGTGCCAGCAGTGAAGTCTTGGGCAGGCCCTATAGCAATCAGCCCCAGCATTTT. As protein: CASSEVLGRPYSNQPQHF.

The chain carries TRBV11-3 and TRBJ2-7, with a possible D match to TRBD2 (5 bases). Germline CDR1 is SGHNT and CDR2 is YENEEA. CDR3 length equals 12 residues. Trimming pared 5 bases from V and 5 bases from J, leaving 10 bases between. CDR3 sequence (DNA): TGTGCCAGCAGCGGGAGAGGTAACGAGCAGTACTTC. Translation: CASSGRGNEQYF.

This chain links TRBV18 with TRBJ2-3, with 9 bases aligning to TRBD2. The CDR3 covers 16 residues. In germline, CDR1 is KGHSH, CDR2 LQKENI. With 2 bases clipped from V and 5 bases from J, the junction kept 8 bases outside the gene matches. The DNA of the CDR3 is TGTGCCAGCTCACCAAAGGGACTAGCATTTGGAGATACGCAGTATTTT. This codes for CASSPKGLAFGDTQYF.

The CDR3 nucleotides are TGTGCCAGCAGCTTGTTGGGGGGGGCCTATTCACCCCTCCACTTT. Translated: CASSLLGGAYSPLHF. The J gene is TRBJ1-6, the V gene TRBV11-2; possible D gene TRBD1, 6 bases. V lost 3 bases and J 8 bases, leaving 14 bases between the germline ends. In germline, CDR1 is SGHAT, CDR2 FQNNGV. This CDR3 is built from 15 residues.

The chain joins TRBV28 to TRBJ2-5, with D possibly matching TRBD1 (6 bases). CDR3 length: 13 residues. The V gene's germline CDR1 is MDHEN and CDR2 SYDVKM. V was pared by 6 bases and J by 4 bases, with 12 bases between. The CDR3 DNA follows: TGTGCCAGCAGGGGAACAGGGTTAGAGACCCAGTACTTC. Translated: CASRGTGLETQYF.

The chain has TRBV5-1 and TRBJ2-5; 9 bases fit TRBD1. This CDR3 contains 14 residues. The V and J ends lost 4 bases and 4 bases, in that order; junction bases with no gene match: 5. Germline CDR1 SGHRS, CDR2 YFSETQ. This CDR3 is CASSQGQGLETQYF. The CDR3 DNA reads as TGCGCCAGCAGCCAGGGACAGGGATTAGAGACCCAGTACTTC.

This clone was seen just once. V usage is TRBV4-1 and J usage is TRBJ1-6; TRBD1 matches 7 bases. The CDR3 sequence is 15 residues long. Germline CDR1 and CDR2: MGHRA and YSYEKL. J gave up 7 bases and V 6 bases, and 9 bases lay outside the gene matches. CDR3 coding DNA: TGCGCCAGCAGGCTAGTAGGGGGCAAGAATTCACCCCTCCACTTT. Translated: CASRLVGGKNSPLHF.

This rearrangement joins TRBV9 to TRBJ2-2; D is perhaps TRBD1 (6 bases). V was trimmed by 2 bases and J by 4 bases, leaving 15 bases between them. The CDR3 is 16 residues long. CDR1 is SGDLS, CDR2 YYNGEE, per germline. The CDR3: CASSVGQSPSTGELFF. The CDR3 nucleotides are TGTGCCAGCAGCGTCGGACAGTCGCCTAGCACCGGGGAGCTGTTTTTT.

The chain combines TRBV28 with TRBJ1-2; 7 bases align to TRBD1. Losses at the gene ends were 6 bases for V and 4 bases for J; bases not matched to a gene: 11. This CDR3 has 15 residues. In germline, CDR1 is MDHEN, CDR2 SYDVKM. The CDR3 region has the DNA TGTGCCAGCAGAATACAGGAGGGGGCTTCCTATGGCTACACCTTC. Translating gives CASRIQEGASYGYTF.